This T cell receptor (beta chain) was documented in a study of blood T cell repertoires in COVID-19. Background on the study: Sources were T cells, B-cell-depleted T cells, or PBMCs; the material itself was cDNA or gDNA.

Using immunoSEQ multiplex PCR, the repertoire was profiled, and TCRdb retains in-frame clones only, with some absent. The sample has 200,000 to 250,000 clones, around 90% seen once. Germline V lookup: CDR1 SGHTA, CDR2 FQGNSA. V was shortened by 3 bases and J by 1 base, with 13 bases between the two germline ends. CDR3 length: 16 amino acids. Living in 24 US areas, the participants were between about 18 and 95 years of age. This TCR came from a woman between 25 and 40 years old who had recovered from COVID-19. This sequence joins TRBV7-2 and TRBJ1-3, with D hard to call. Source material: PBMCs or T cells enriched from blood (not recorded which). The CDR3 spells CASSFRTGRSGNTIYF. DNA of the CDR3: TGTGCCAGCAGCTTTCGGACGGGGAGATCTGGAAACACCATATATTTT.